The clone carrying this T cell receptor beta chain occurred once. Its antigen is not known. Sequenced by immunoSEQ multiplex PCR; TCRdb stores in-frame clones only, minus some. The sample holds over 65,000 clones, 70% to 90% seen once. The data belong to a study of T cell responses to AZD1222 COVID-19 vaccine. About the study: Samples with a second dose at about 4 or about 12 weeks were pooled together.

General observations from the study: The breadth and depth of Spike-specific TCRs increased once two AZD1222 doses had been given. Clonal diversity was possibly underestimated, and white British individuals and females predominated among donors. Of spike-specific TCRs, nearly half reportedly target regions left unmutated in variants.

Germline V lookup: CDR1 SQVTM, CDR2 ANQGSEA. The CDR3 contains 15 residues. V lost 4 bases and J lost 1, with 16 bases in between. The V and J genes are TRBV29-1 and TRBJ1-1; D unclear. The source is an adult in good health. The sample here was peripheral blood, taken on day 0 of AZD1222 vaccination. CDR3 in amino acids: CSVGGTAESNTEAFF. The CDR3 DNA sequence: TGCAGCGTTGGTGGAACGGCCGAGTCGAACACTGAAGCTTTCTTT.